This entry lists 32 T cell receptor beta chains sequenced from one sample in a study of cytomegalovirus exposure and HLA in healthy donors. Only in-frame clones appear in the TCRdb table, and some are missing; sequencing was by immunoSEQ multiplex PCR. In the table there are under 200,000 clones, about 90% of which are singletons. The sample taken for sequencing was PBMCs. The receptors stem from a woman aged 18-29 years in good health and CMV-seropositive.

The chain has TRBV25-1 and TRBJ2-3, with 12 bases identical to TRBD2. Germline CDR1 reads MGHDK; CDR2 reads SYGVNS. With 6 bases clipped from V and 7 bases from J, the junction kept 2 bases outside the gene matches. CDR3 length: 13 amino acids. CDR3 loop: CASRTSGGYTQYF. The CDR3 coding sequence is TGTGCCAGCAGGACTAGCGGGGGATATACGCAGTATTTT.

The rearrangement links TRBV28 to TRBJ2-7; D is possibly TRBD2 (6 bases). V lost 8 bases and J lost 3, with 11 bases in between. This CDR3 region has 12 residues. The germline gives CDR1 MDHEN, CDR2 SYDVKM. The CDR3 DNA follows: TGTGCCAGCCGGAAGGAGGGCTACGAGCAGTACTTC. Amino acids: CASRKEGYEQYF.

Points on this clone: Relative to the germline gene, one junction end is altered; a read error may explain this. This chain links TRBV6-6 with TRBJ2-7; D uncertain. The CDR3 has 14 amino acids. Germline values: CDR1 MNHNY, CDR2 SVGAGI (reference sequence). CDR3 sequence: CASSYSGLAYEQYF. In DNA form, the CDR3 reads TGTGCCAGCAGCTACTCTGGGCTCGCCTACGAGCAGTACTTC.

This chain joins TRBV11-2 and TRBJ1-1; D is unresolved. The CDR3 runs 15 residues. CDR1 is SGHAT, CDR2 FQNNGV, per germline. Between the trimmed V and J ends, which lost 3 bases and 8 bases, there was a span of 19 bases. The CDR3 coding sequence is TGTGCCAGCAGCTTGCTAGGCGCCCTCGTTAGGGAAGCTTTCTTT. Amino acids: CASSLLGALVREAFF. Looking up the rest from reference TRBV11-2 and TRBJ1-1 gives the full variable domain: EAGVAQSPRYKIIEKRQSVAFWCNPISGHATLYWYQQILGQGPKLLIQFQNNGVVDDSQLPKDRFSAERLKGVDSTLKIQPAKLEDSAVYLCASSLLGALVREAFFGQGTRLTVV.

V gene TRBV7-8 combines with J gene TRBJ1-4; no reliable D call. V was clipped by 0 bases and J by 11 bases, with 7 bases between them. The CDR3 is made up of 12 amino acids. Germline loops: CDR1 SGHVS, CDR2 FQNEAQ. CDR3 sequence reads: CASSLAEEKLFF. CDR3 DNA: TGTGCCAGCAGCTTAGCGGAGGAGAAACTGTTTTTT.

V gene TRBV7-9 combines with J gene TRBJ2-1, with a possible D match to TRBD2 (5 bases). This CDR3 is 15 amino acids long. CDR1 is SEHNR, CDR2 FQNEAQ, per germline (reference sequence). Trimming removed 0 bases from V and 4 bases from J, with 10 bases in between. The CDR3 here is CASSLARAGYNEQFF. CDR3 nucleotides: TGTGCCAGCAGCTTAGCCCGGGCGGGTTACAATGAGCAGTTCTTC.

This sequence joins TRBV28 and TRBJ2-1; the match to TRBD1 covers 9 bases. The V segment lost 5 bases and the J segment 8 bases; nucleotides outside the gene matches: 28. The CDR3 runs to 21 residues. Germline V CDR1 and CDR2: MDHEN, SYDVKM. The CDR3 protein is CASSLPRELSGDRGSGDEQFF. The CDR3 nucleotides read TGTGCCAGCAGTCTCCCTAGGGAACTTTCGGGTGACAGGGGGTCTGGGGATGAGCAGTTCTTC.

V and J are TRBV7-9 and TRBJ1-1; D is ambiguous. The germline V and J ends were trimmed by 3 bases and 0 bases, with 5 bases remaining between them. This CDR3 spans 13 amino acids. Germline CDR1 is SEHNR and CDR2 is FQNEAQ (reference sequence). CDR3: CASSLEVNTEAFF. As DNA, the CDR3 is TGTGCCAGCAGCTTGGAGGTGAACACTGAAGCTTTCTTT.

The chain links TRBV29-1 to TRBJ2-1, with 12 nucleotides matching TRBD2. The CDR3 consists of 15 residues. V gave up 1 base and J gave up 9 bases; unmatched junction bases: 7. Germline V gives CDR1 SQVTM, CDR2 ANQGSEA. This CDR3 reads CSVEVMLAGGSEQFF. The CDR3 DNA follows: TGCAGCGTTGAAGTAATGCTAGCGGGGGGGTCTGAGCAGTTCTTC.

This chain uses TRBV5-1 with TRBJ2-7; the match to TRBD1 covers 7 bases. The CDR3 totals 14 residues. V lost 5 bases to trimming and J lost 1 base; unmatched junction nucleotides: 6. Looked up from germline, CDR1 is SGHRS and CDR2 is YFSETQ. The CDR3 bases are TGCGCCAGCAGTTCGCAACAGGGGTCCTACGAGCAGTACTTC. It codes for CASSSQQGSYEQYF.

Only one count was recorded for this clone. The chain recombines TRBV28 with TRBJ2-7, with D perhaps TRBD2 (6 bases). The CDR3 is 15 amino acids. Trimming left V 4 bases short and J 4 bases short, with 17 bases between. Per germline, CDR1 MDHEN and CDR2 SYDVKM. In nucleotides, the CDR3 is TGTGCCAGCAGTTCTATGACTAGATCGCCGTACGAGCAGTACTTC. This sequence encodes CASSSMTRSPYEQYF.

The V call is TRBV5-5, the J call TRBJ2-7; the D is unclear. V was pared by 1 base and J by 6 bases, with 14 bases between. Per the germline V gene, CDR1 is SGHKS and CDR2 is YYEKEE (reference sequence). The CDR3 is 14 residues long. CDR3 DNA: TGTGCCAGCAGCTTGATTCCCCAGTCTGCCGAGCAGTACTTC. Amino acid sequence: CASSLIPQSAEQYF.

V is TRBV7-6 and J is TRBJ1-1, with a tentative D call TRBD1 (6 bases). Germline CDR1 and CDR2: SGHVS and FNYEAQ. The CDR3 has 13 amino acids. Trimming shortened V by 7 bases and J by 0 bases, and 9 bases separated the two germline ends. This chain's CDR3 is CASKRGLNTEAFF. CDR3 bases: TGTGCCAGCAAGAGGGGGTTGAACACTGAAGCTTTCTTT. Looking up the rest from reference TRBV7-6 and TRBJ1-1 gives the full variable domain: GAGVSQSPRYKVTKRGQDVALRCDPISGHVSLYWYRQALGQGPEFLTYFNYEAQQDKSGLPNDRFSAERPEGSISTLTIQRTEQRDSAMYRCASKRGLNTEAFFGQGTRLTVV.

The chain recombines TRBV7-2 with TRBJ2-7; D is possibly TRBD2 (7 bases). Trimming cost V 5 bases and J 6 bases, with 17 bases left between them. The CDR3 extends over 14 amino acids. Germline V gene data show CDR1 as SGHTA and CDR2 as FQGNSA. The CDR3 DNA follows: TGTGCCAGCAGCCCACTAGTAGGGGGGGCCGAGCAGTACTTC. Translating gives CASSPLVGGAEQYF. The full variable domain, with the rest looked up from reference TRBV7-2 and TRBJ2-7, is GAGVSQSPSNKVTEKGKDVELRCDPISGHTALYWYRQSLGQGLEFLIYFQGNSAPDKSGLPSDRFSAERTGGSVSTLTIQRTQQEDSAVYLCASSPLVGGAEQYFGPGTRLTVT.

V and J are TRBV7-9 and TRBJ2-2; a possible D gene is TRBD2 (6 bases). The V gene's germline CDR1 is SEHNR and CDR2 FQNEAQ (reference sequence). There are 13 residues in the CDR3. Trimming removed 8 bases from V and 4 bases from J, with 11 bases in between. The CDR3 here is CASGRELTGELFF. CDR3 bases: TGTGCCAGCGGCCGGGAGCTCACCGGGGAGCTGTTTTTT.

This clone was found once. The chain is built from TRBV19 and TRBJ2-1; TRBD2 matches 8 bases. Looked up from germline, CDR1 is LNHDA and CDR2 is SQIVND (reference sequence). The CDR3 runs 15 residues. V dropped 1 base and J dropped 4; count of bases not matched to a gene: 3. The CDR3 protein is CASSIGASGYNEQFF. DNA of the CDR3: TGTGCCAGTAGTATAGGTGCTAGCGGGTACAATGAGCAGTTCTTC.

With regard to this clone: The same CDR3 can be traced to other DNA sequences in this sample. The chain couples TRBV5-1 to TRBJ2-7; 8 bases align to TRBD2. This CDR3 spans 11 amino acids. Germline V gene lookup returns CDR1 SGHRS and CDR2 YFSETQ. V dropped 4 bases and J dropped 7; count of bases not matched to a gene: 1. CDR3 in amino acids: CASSLAGEQYF. The CDR3, as DNA: TGCGCCAGCAGCCTAGCGGGTGAGCAGTACTTC.

V is TRBV14 and J is TRBJ2-2; D is perhaps TRBD1 (6 bases). Germline CDR1 is SGHDN and CDR2 is FVKESK. The length of the CDR3 is 16 residues. V gave up 5 bases and J gave up 1 base, with 14 bases separating them. The CDR3 coding sequence is TGTGCCAGCAGCAAATACAGGGTACGGAACACCGGGGAGCTGTTTTTT. Protein product: CASSKYRVRNTGELFF. Drawing the rest from reference TRBV14 and TRBJ2-2, the complete variable domain is EAGVTQFPSHSVIEKGQTVTLRCDPISGHDNLYWYRRVMGKEIKFLLHFVKESKQDESGMPNNRFLAERTGGTYSTLKVQPAELEDSGVYFCASSKYRVRNTGELFFGEGSRLTVL.

This chain's CDR3 is CASSTQGPYEQYF. In DNA, the CDR3 is TGTGCCAGCAGTACCCAGGGCCCCTACGAGCAGTACTTC. The chain employs TRBV27 and TRBJ2-7, with D perhaps TRBD1 (5 bases). Between the trimmed V and J ends, which lost 5 bases and 2 bases, there was a span of 10 bases. The V gene's germline CDR1 is MNHEY and CDR2 SMNVEV (reference sequence). This CDR3 region has 13 residues.

This chain uses TRBV28 with TRBJ2-3; 9 bases are a match to TRBD2. The V and J ends lost 2 bases and 2 bases, in that order; junction bases with no gene match: 8. The CDR3 loop spans 17 amino acids. The germline V gene has CDR1 MDHEN and CDR2 SYDVKM. As DNA, the CDR3 is TGTGCCAGCAGTTTAATACCGACTAGCGGCAACACAGATACGCAGTATTTT. Translating it yields CASSLIPTSGNTDTQYF.

This chain joins TRBV13 and TRBJ2-3, with D uncertain. With 0 bases removed from V and 4 bases from J, the gap between germline ends came to 11 bases. This CDR3 is built from 15 residues. CDR1 PRHDT and CDR2 FYEKMQ come from the germline V gene (reference sequence). The CDR3 bases are TGTGCCAGCAGCTTAGGCCAGGCTAATGCAGATACGCAGTATTTT. Residues: CASSLGQANADTQYF.

The chain is built from TRBV29-1 and TRBJ2-3; possibly TRBD2 for D (5 bases). The ends were cut back, 5 bases at V and 0 bases at J, with 12 bases in the middle. This CDR3 has 14 amino acids. CDR1 is SQVTM, CDR2 ANQGSEA, per germline. CDR3 sequence reads: CSVSSGPSTDTQYF. In DNA, the CDR3 is TGCAGCGTTTCCAGCGGCCCTAGCACAGATACGCAGTATTTT.

The V call is TRBV6-5, the J call TRBJ2-7; TRBD2 aligns across 11 bases. Germline loops: CDR1 MNHEY, CDR2 SVGAGI. The CDR3 is made up of 15 amino acids. The V segment lost 6 bases and the J segment 2 bases; nucleotides outside the gene matches: 6. The CDR3 coding sequence is TGTGCCAGCAGGCCACCGGGACTAGCGGCCTACGAGCAGTACTTC. Translating gives CASRPPGLAAYEQYF.

This clone showed up just a few times. The genes are TRBV19 and TRBJ2-7; 11 positions match TRBD2. Germline V gene lookup returns CDR1 LNHDA and CDR2 SQIVND (reference sequence). V trimming: 5 bases; J trimming: 6 bases; junction bases outside the gene matches: 18. This CDR3 spans 18 amino acids. CDR3 amino acids: CASSPPETSGGRPREQYF. Here the CDR3 DNA reads TGTGCCAGTAGTCCCCCTGAAACTAGCGGGGGCCGGCCGCGCGAGCAGTACTTC.

This chain joins TRBV27 and TRBJ2-1; D is possibly TRBD2 (6 bases). This CDR3 comprises 15 residues. Germline V gives CDR1 MNHEY, CDR2 SMNVEV (reference sequence). The germline V and J ends were trimmed by 5 bases and 2 bases, with 13 bases remaining between them. The CDR3 region has the DNA TGTGCCAGCAGTGTCGGGACTGCCACCTACAATGAGCAGTTCTTC. Its protein is CASSVGTATYNEQFF.

This chain joins TRBV10-3 and TRBJ2-3; perhaps TRBD1 as D (5 bases). V was shortened by 11 bases and J by 3 bases, with 15 bases between the two germline ends. There are 13 residues in the CDR3. Germline lookup yields CDR1 ENHRY and CDR2 SYGVKD. CDR3 sequence reads: CAHRQGETDTQYF. CDR3 sequence (DNA): TGTGCCCATAGGCAGGGTGAGACAGATACGCAGTATTTT.

The DNA of the CDR3 is TGTGCCAGCAGCGTAGAGGGGACTAGCGGGAGGGGTGAGCAGTTCTTC. It codes for CASSVEGTSGRGEQFF. This chain links TRBV9 with TRBJ2-1; TRBD2 aligns across 16 bases. This CDR3 contains 16 residues. V lost 0 bases and J lost 9; bases outside the gene matches: 3. CDR1 SGDLS and CDR2 YYNGEE come from the germline V gene.

The V call is TRBV18, the J call TRBJ2-6; 7 positions agree with TRBD1. The CDR3 is 16 residues long. The V gene end was trimmed by 3 bases and the J gene end by 2 bases; junction bases not matched to a gene: 4. Germline V gives CDR1 KGHSH, CDR2 LQKENI. In DNA, the CDR3 is TGTGCCAGCTCACCCGGGACAGCGGCTGGGGCCAACGTCCTGACTTTC. Encoded protein: CASSPGTAAGANVLTF.

The chain couples TRBV5-1 to TRBJ1-1; 9 nucleotides match TRBD1. The V gene end was trimmed by 5 bases and the J gene end by 5 bases; junction bases not matched to a gene: 13. This CDR3 is 16 amino acids long. CDR1 is SGHRS, CDR2 YFSETQ, per germline. For the CDR3, the DNA is TGCGCCAGCAGTCCCCCGGGACAGGGCTGGGGAACTGAAGCTTTCTTT. Translated: CASSPPGQGWGTEAFF.

The rearrangement joins TRBV6-5 to TRBJ2-5; no definite D call. V was pared by 0 bases and J by 7 bases, with 15 bases between. The CDR3 runs 15 residues. The germline gives CDR1 MNHEY, CDR2 SVGAGI. The CDR3 nucleotides are TGTGCCAGCAGTTACTCCCCCCAGTCCCTTGGGACCCAGTACTTC. This encodes CASSYSPQSLGTQYF.

This chain uses TRBV27 with TRBJ1-2; TRBD1 might be the D (5 bases). Germline loops: CDR1 MNHEY, CDR2 SMNVEV (reference sequence). V lost 5 bases and J lost 2, with 9 bases in between. This CDR3 spans 13 amino acids. The CDR3, as DNA: TGTGCCAGCAGTCAGACAGTCAACTATGGCTACACCTTC. Protein product: CASSQTVNYGYTF.

The chain couples TRBV5-1 to TRBJ1-4; D is perhaps TRBD1 (6 bases). The V end lost 2 bases, the J end lost 8 bases, and 10 bases lay between the germline ends. The CDR3 is 13 residues long. The V gene's germline CDR1 is SGHRS and CDR2 YFSETQ. DNA of the CDR3: TGCGCCAGCAGCTTAGGACAGCCAGAAAAACTGTTTTTT. This translates into CASSLGQPEKLFF.